This T cell receptor beta chain derives from a study of beta chain features in type 1 diabetes. The length of the CDR3 is 13 residues. Germline assignment: CDR1 GTSNPN and CDR2 SVGIG (reference sequence). Trimming removed 2 bases at V and 0 bases at J, with 7 bases between. Expressed TCRB transcripts were sequenced because the isolated RNA had all been reverse transcribed beforehand. The method was immunoSEQ multiplex PCR; TCRdb's version includes in-frame clones alone and lacks a portion of them. The table includes 400,000 to 500,000 clones, approximately 15% detected once. Findings and caveats of the study: PCR may have favored shorter templates equally in patients and controls.

This clone was detected ten times or more. No antigen is known for it. The material sequenced was naive CD4+ T cells from blood. This sequence originates from a man aged 25 to 45 in good health. The chain carries TRBV30 and TRBJ1-1; the D is unclear. CDR3 nucleotides: TGTGCCTGGAGTTTTGGATTGAACACTGAAGCTTTCTTT. This codes for CAWSFGLNTEAFF.